Given below is one TCR beta chain in context. These data belong to a study of CD8+ T cells in alopecia areata. Following extraction, RNA underwent reverse transcription to cDNA, which served as the sequencing template. The method was immunoSEQ multiplex PCR; TCRdb's version includes in-frame clones alone and lacks a portion of them. The sample yields 110,000 to 150,000 clones, about 86% seen once. Treatment denoted: oral pan-JAK inhibitor, 5-10 mg twice daily. CD4+ and CD8+ T cells were sorted from PBMCs stained for CD3, CD4 and CD8. Germline CDR1 MGHRA, CDR2 YSYEKL. CDR3 size: 14 residues. Trimming shortened V by 0 bases and J by 11 bases, and 16 bases separated the two germline ends.

The clonotype originates from a human donor with alopecia areata. This chain joins TRBV4-1 and TRBJ1-1, with D unresolved. Sample: CD8+ T cells sorted from blood, taken at week 4, from a patient treated with tofacitinib. CDR3 region: CASSQDLGYEGAFF. The CDR3 region has the DNA TGCGCCAGCAGCCAAGATCTCGGTTATGAGGGCGCTTTCTTT.